These 5 T cell receptor beta chains share one sample of origin, sequenced in a study of regulatory T cells in long-lasting Graves disease. Building of the TCR beta libraries involved iRepertoire HTBI primers and Arm-PCR of CDR3 regions. A single record per CDR3 protein comes from TCRdb applying MiXCR to the multiplex PCR reads. The profile shows hundreds of thousands of distinct CDR3 sequences, roughly 15% of them singletons. The time point: newly diagnosed GD, antithyroid drugs for less than 3 months. PBMCs were the source of the RNA used for TCR sequencing. The sample here was peripheral blood mononuclear cells (PBMCs), taken at new diagnosis, from a patient treated with antithyroid drugs. The receptors stem from a female donor with Graves disease.

This clonotype was counted at least ten times. The chain links TRBV3-1 to TRBJ1-2; tentative D call: TRBD1 (5 bases). Germline V gene sequence: CDR1 LGHDT, CDR2 YNNKEL (reference sequence). This CDR3 spans 13 amino acids. V was trimmed by 3 bases and J by 2 bases, leaving 7 bases between them. The CDR3 sequence: CASSQGGNYGYTF. The CDR3 DNA reads as TGTGCCAGCAGCCAGGGGGGAAACTATGGCTACACCTTC.

This clonotype was seen only a few times. The CDR3 DNA reads TGTGCCAGCAGCCCCTCGGGACAGAACTATGGCTACACCTTC. Encoded protein: CASSPSGQNYGYTF. J is TRBJ1-2 and V is TRBV12-3 or TRBV12-4; 7 bases agree with TRBD1. This CDR3 is built from 14 residues. The J segment lost 2 bases and the V segment lost 6 bases, leaving 6 bases of the junction unmatched.

On this clonotype itself: The CDR3 carries no conserved terminal phenylalanine or tryptophan, so it likely arises from a read error. The V gene is TRBV18, the J gene TRBJ1-1; D perhaps matches TRBD1 (6 bases). The CDR3 spans 14 residues. The germline V and J ends were trimmed by 5 bases and 7 bases, with 17 bases remaining between them. Germline CDR1 KGHSH, CDR2 LQKENI. This chain's CDR3 is CASSKNLDRLEAFL. CDR3 in DNA: TGTGCCAGCTCAAAGAACCTCGACAGGCTTGAAGCTTTCCTT.

This clonotype was found many times. The chain is built from TRBV6-1 and TRBJ1-4; 10 positions match TRBD1. Germline loops: CDR1 MNHNS, CDR2 SASEGT. Trimming at V came to 3 bases and at J to 4 bases, leaving 5 bases not matched to a gene. This CDR3 has 16 amino acids. The CDR3 region is CASSDGTGDYNEKLFF. The CDR3 nucleotides read TGTGCCAGCAGTGATGGGACAGGGGATTATAATGAAAAACTGTTTTTT.

This clonotype came up many times. This sequence joins TRBV6-1 and TRBJ1-6; D remains ambiguous. Germline assignment: CDR1 MNHNS and CDR2 SASEGT. V lost 6 bases and J 5 bases, leaving 20 bases between the germline ends. The CDR3 runs to 17 residues. As DNA, the CDR3 is TGTGCCAGCAGCCACCAGGAGGGCTGGCGGGATAATTCACCCCTCCACTTT. This codes for CASSHQEGWRDNSPLHF.